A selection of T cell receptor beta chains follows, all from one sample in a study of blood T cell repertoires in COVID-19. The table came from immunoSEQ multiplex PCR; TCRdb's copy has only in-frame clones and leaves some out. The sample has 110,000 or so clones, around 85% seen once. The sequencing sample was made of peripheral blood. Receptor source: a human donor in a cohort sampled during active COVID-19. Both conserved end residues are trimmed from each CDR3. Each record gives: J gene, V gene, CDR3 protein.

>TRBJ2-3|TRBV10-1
ASISGEVHSTDTQY
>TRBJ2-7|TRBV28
ASSLGGALYEQY
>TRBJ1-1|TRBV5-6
ASSLTGGNTEAF
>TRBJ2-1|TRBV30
AWSVLSSGGLDEQF
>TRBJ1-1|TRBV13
ASSPGTGPEAF
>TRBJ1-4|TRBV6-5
ASIKSGNEKLF
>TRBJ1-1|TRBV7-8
ASSRTGNTEAF
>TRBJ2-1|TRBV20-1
SASSVVSYAYNEQF
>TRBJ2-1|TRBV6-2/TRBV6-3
ASSYIGLAGSEQF
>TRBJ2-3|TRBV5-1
ASSFLGTSGDY
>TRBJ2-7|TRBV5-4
ASSGTPNYEQY
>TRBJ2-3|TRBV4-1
ASSQDRASGEADTQY
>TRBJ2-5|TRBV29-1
SVEGRVETQY
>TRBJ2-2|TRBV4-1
ASSPDRTTGELF
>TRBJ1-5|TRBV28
ASSPLGGIRNQPQH
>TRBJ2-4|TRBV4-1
ASSQDPGQGGNIQY
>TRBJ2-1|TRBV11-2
ASSLALRGLAGNEQF
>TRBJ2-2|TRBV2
ASRTQPGLGELF
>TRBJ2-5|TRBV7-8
ASSPTGFGTQY
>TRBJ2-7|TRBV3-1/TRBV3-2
ASSQGGTDNEQY
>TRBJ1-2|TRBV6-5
ATFAFGTVFYGYT
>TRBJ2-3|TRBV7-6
ASSLAGGRTDTQY
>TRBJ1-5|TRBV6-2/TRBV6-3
ASSSRQFNQPQH
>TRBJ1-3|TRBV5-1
ASSLAGISGNTIY
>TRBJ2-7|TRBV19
ASSIGQGAYEQY
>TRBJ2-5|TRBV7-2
ASSPPGLAGGETQY
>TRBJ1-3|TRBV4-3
ASKGDLGNTIY
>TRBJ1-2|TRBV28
ASSGGIWGYT
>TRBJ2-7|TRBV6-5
ASSKQGIVYEQY
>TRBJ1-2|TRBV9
ASSGIRTGILYGYT
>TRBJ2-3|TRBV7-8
ASSLRGGGPPDTQY
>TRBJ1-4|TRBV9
ASSVGTPPGREKLF
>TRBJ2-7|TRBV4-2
ASSQETSGGLLKQY
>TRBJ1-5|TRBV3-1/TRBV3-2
ASSPGFNQPQH
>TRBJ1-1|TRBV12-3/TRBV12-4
ASSLRANTEAF
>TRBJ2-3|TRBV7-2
ASSSPFRYRTTDTQY
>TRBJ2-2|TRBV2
ASGLLAGNTGELF
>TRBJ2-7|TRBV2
ASRDSLTGPEEY
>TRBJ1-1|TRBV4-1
ASSPQHAVTEAF
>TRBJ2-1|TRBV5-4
ASSFIAESNEQF
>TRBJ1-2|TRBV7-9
ASSLGVDGYT
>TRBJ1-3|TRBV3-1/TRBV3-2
ASSPEISGNTIY
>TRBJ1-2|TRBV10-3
AISQQGADYSTGYT
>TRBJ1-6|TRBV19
ASSIVDSPLH
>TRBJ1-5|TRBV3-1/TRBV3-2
ASSHSTGGNQPQH